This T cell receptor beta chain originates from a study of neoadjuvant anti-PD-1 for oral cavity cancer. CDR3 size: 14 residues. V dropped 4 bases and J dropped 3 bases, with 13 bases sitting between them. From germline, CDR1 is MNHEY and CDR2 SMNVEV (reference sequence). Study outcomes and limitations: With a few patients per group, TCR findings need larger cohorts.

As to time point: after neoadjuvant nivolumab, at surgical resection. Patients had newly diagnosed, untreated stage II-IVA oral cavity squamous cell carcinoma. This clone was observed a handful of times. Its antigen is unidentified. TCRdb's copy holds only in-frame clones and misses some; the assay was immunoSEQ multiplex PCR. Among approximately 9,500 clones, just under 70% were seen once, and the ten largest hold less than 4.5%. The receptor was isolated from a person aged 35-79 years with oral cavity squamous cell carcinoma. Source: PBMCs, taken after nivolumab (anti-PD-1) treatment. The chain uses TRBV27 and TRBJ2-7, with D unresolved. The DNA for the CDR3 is TGTGCCAGCAGTTCCCCGACAAAAAACTACGAGCAGTACTTC. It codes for CASSSPTKNYEQYF.